The 8 T cell receptor beta chains below were found in one sample sequenced in a study of tumor-infiltrating lymphocytes in primary liver carcinoma (TCRdb year 2017). Sequencer: Illumina HiSeq 2500. A constant-region primer and ProtoScript II reverse transcriptase were used to reverse-transcribe TCRbeta-specific cDNA from about 0.55 ug total RNA. Three nested multiplex PCR rounds, following a slightly modified ARM-PCR procedure, were used to build the TCRbeta libraries. Each of the first two PCR rounds ran for 9 to 11 cycles using multiplex TRBV1-TRBV30 forward primers together with a Cbeta reverse primer. TCRdb took the public reads, trimmed them with fastp at Q25, ran MiXCR for clone calling and kept in-frame beta chains. All rows with the same CDR3 protein become a single entry with the most common DNA and genes. The sample table holds about 200,000 distinct CDR3 sequences, of which around four fifths were seen once. Clones ranked in the top ten supply 15% to 20% of the sample.

Total RNA and DNA were co-extracted from approximately 20-30 mg of bulk tissue with the AllPrep DNA/RNA mini kit, without cell sorting. Sequenced material: tumor tissue from primary liver carcinoma. The receptor source for this set is a man between 35 and 55 years old with primary liver carcinoma and hepatitis B virus infection.

In this sample, this clonotype turned up many times. The genes are TRBV10-3 and TRBJ2-2, with TRBD1 matching over 8 bases. This CDR3 spans 17 amino acids. Trimming at V came to 5 bases and at J to 2 bases, leaving 10 bases not matched to a gene. Germline values: CDR1 ENHRY, CDR2 SYGVKD. The CDR3: CAISKQGTGSNTGELFF. The CDR3 DNA sequence: TGTGCCATCAGTAAACAAGGGACAGGATCTAACACCGGGGAGCTGTTTTTT.

The chain uses TRBV29-1 and TRBJ1-1; D uncertain. The CDR3 loop spans 14 amino acids. Germline assignment: CDR1 SQVTM and CDR2 ANQGSEA. V was cut by 7 bases and J by 2 bases, with 17 bases left in between. CDR3 DNA: TGCAGCGGCCGTCCGTCCGGGAGAAACACTGAAGCTTTCTTT. Translation: CSGRPSGRNTEAFF.

To note about this clonotype: One junction end does not reproduce the germline sequence, and a read error may be involved. This chain joins TRBV5-5 and TRBJ1-5; 8 bases map to TRBD1. The CDR3 consists of 15 residues. Germline CDR1 SGHKS, CDR2 YYEKEE (reference sequence). The CDR3 sequence: CANSLSDTGGQPQHF. The CDR3 DNA is TGTGCCAACAGCCTTTCTGATACAGGGGGGCAGCCCCAGCATTTT.

With regard to this clonotype: At one of its ends the junction is not consistent with the germline gene, which may arise from a read error. V is TRBV12-3 or TRBV12-4 and J is TRBJ2-2, with no clear D. The CDR3 is 14 amino acids. The CDR3 coding sequence is TGTGCCAGCAATTTAAAGCGACACACAGGGGAGCTGTTTTTT. Protein sequence: CASNLKRHTGELFF.

Comments on this clonotype: Because it lacks the conserved phenylalanine or tryptophan at the end, this CDR3 is likely a read error. The rearrangement links TRBV29-1 to TRBJ1-1, with D perhaps TRBD1 (5 bases). CDR3 length: 12 amino acids. Germline V gives CDR1 SQVTM, CDR2 ANQGSEA. The CDR3 DNA follows: TGCAGCGTCACCTCAGGGAACCCTGAAGCTTTCCTT. The encoded protein is CSVTSGNPEAFL.

On this clonotype: Germline is not matched at one junction end, which may reflect a read error. The chain employs TRBV5-1 and TRBJ2-1; 7 bases align to TRBD1. Germline V gives CDR1 SGHRS, CDR2 YFSETQ. This CDR3 has 12 residues. This CDR3 is CASSSHRGEQFF. The DNA for the CDR3 is TGCGCCAGCAGCTCCCACAGGGGCGAGCAGTTCTTT.

This clonotype was detected once. One end of the junction is discordant with germline, which a read error may explain. The V gene is TRBV6-1, the J gene TRBJ2-7; D gene uncertain. Germline CDR1 is MNHNS and CDR2 is SASEGT. The length of the CDR3 is 14 residues. The CDR3 bases are TGTGCCAGCAGTGAAGTCGGCAGCACCTACGAACAGTACTTC. Translating gives CASSEVGSTYEQYF.

On this clonotype itself: A read error may produce the germline difference seen at one junction end. The J gene is TRBJ2-1, the V gene TRBV5-4; TRBD1 is a possible D gene (5 bases). Germline-derived CDR1 and CDR2 are SGHNT and YYREEE (reference sequence). The CDR3 is 14 amino acids. CDR3: CASSLGHSYHEQFF. CDR3 coding DNA: TGTGCTAGCAGCTTGGGGCACTCCTACCATGAGCAGTTCTTC.